This TCR beta chain stems from a study of Tregs in tolerant kidney transplant recipients. Study results and limitations: Donor-specific Treg expansion exceeded global Treg expansion in tolerant patients, suggesting antigen drive. Few patients were studied, so findings need validation in larger groups. Biological reproducibility was not directly addressed, but technical replication error appeared minimal.

Germline CDR1 is PRHDT and CDR2 is FYEKMQ (reference sequence). V shed 5 bases, J shed 2 bases, and the junction held 5 bases outside the gene matches. This CDR3 is 15 amino acids long. This clone has more than one count but fewer than ten. Its specificity is not known. Method: immunoSEQ multiplex PCR; TCRdb's copy keeps in-frame clones and lacks some. The sample holds 15,000 to 17,000 clones; roughly 50% are singletons and the top ten take approximately 3.3%. CFSE-labeled recipient PBMCs were cultured five to seven days with irradiated graft donor PBMCs, then FACS-sorted. The sequences come from CD4+ T cells from blood cultured with allogeneic cells, collected before the transplant. This TCR came from a human patient who received a combined kidney and bone marrow transplant. V is TRBV13 and J is TRBJ2-3, with 9 bases fitting TRBD1. The CDR3 bases are TGTGCCAGCAGCCGCCGGACAGGGGCCACAGATACGCAGTATTTT. Its protein product is CASSRRTGATDTQYF.